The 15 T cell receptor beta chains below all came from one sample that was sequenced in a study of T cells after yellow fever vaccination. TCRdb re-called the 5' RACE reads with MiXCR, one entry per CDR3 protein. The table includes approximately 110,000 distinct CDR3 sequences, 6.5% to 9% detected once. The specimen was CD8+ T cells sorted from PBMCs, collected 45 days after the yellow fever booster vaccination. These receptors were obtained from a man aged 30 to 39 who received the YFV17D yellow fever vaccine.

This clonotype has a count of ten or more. Here the CDR3 reads CASSPRLAGGLAFSYEQYF. The CDR3 DNA follows: TGTGCCAGCAGCCCGCGACTAGCGGGAGGACTAGCCTTTTCCTACGAGCAGTACTTC. This sequence joins TRBV11-2 and TRBJ2-7; TRBD2 aligns across 13 bases. The germline V gene has CDR1 SGHAT and CDR2 FQNNGV. This CDR3 has 19 residues. The V segment lost 5 bases and the J segment 1 base; nucleotides outside the gene matches: 14.

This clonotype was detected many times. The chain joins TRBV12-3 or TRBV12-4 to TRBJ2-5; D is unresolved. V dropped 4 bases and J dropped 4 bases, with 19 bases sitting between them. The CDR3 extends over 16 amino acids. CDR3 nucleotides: TGTGCCAGCAGTTCTGAACTTGGGGATCTCCGAGAGACCCAGTACTTC. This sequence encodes CASSSELGDLRETQYF.

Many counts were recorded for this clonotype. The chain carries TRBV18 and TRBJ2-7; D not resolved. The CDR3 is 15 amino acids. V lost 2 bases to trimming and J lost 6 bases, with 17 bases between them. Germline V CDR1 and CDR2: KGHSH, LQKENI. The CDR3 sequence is CASSPSRIVTLEQYF. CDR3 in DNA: TGTGCCAGCTCACCATCTCGCATAGTAACTCTCGAGCAGTACTTC.

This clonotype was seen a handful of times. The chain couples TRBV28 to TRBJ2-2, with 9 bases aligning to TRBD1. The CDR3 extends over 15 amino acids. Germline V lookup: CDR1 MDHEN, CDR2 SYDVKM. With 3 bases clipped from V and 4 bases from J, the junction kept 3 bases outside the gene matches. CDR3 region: CASSFRDRATGELFF. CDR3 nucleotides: TGTGCCAGCAGTTTCAGGGACAGGGCCACCGGGGAGCTGTTTTTT.

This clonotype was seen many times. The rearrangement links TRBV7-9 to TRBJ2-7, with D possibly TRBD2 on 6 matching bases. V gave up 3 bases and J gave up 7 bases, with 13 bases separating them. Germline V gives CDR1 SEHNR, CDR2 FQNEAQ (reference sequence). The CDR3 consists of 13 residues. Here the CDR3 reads CASSLEGSVEQYF. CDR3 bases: TGTGCCAGCAGCTTGGAGGGTTCGGTGGAGCAGTACTTC. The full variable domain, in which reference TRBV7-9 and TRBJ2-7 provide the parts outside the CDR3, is DTGVSQNPRHKITKRGQNVTFRCDPISEHNRLYWYRQTLGQGPEFLTYFQNEAQLEKSRLLSDRFSAERPKGSFSTLEIQRTEQGDSAMYLCASSLEGSVEQYFGPGTRLTVT.

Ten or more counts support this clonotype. CDR3 nucleotides: TGTGCCAGCAGTTCCCGAAAACAGGGAGCCTCCTACAATGAGCAGTTCTTC. It is translated as CASSSRKQGASYNEQFF. This chain joins TRBV27 and TRBJ2-1; a weak D match, TRBD1 (6 bases). Germline values: CDR1 MNHEY, CDR2 SMNVEV (reference sequence). The germline V and J ends were trimmed by 4 bases and 0 bases, with 16 bases remaining between them. This CDR3 comprises 17 residues.

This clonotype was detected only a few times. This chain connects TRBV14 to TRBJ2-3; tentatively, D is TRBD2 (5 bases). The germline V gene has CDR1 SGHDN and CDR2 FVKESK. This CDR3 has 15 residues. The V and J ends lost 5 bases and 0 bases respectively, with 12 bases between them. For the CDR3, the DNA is TGTGCCAGCAGCTCCACCAGGAGGAGCACAGATACGCAGTATTTT. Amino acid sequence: CASSSTRRSTDTQYF. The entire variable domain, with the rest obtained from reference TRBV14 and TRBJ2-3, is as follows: EAGVTQFPSHSVIEKGQTVTLRCDPISGHDNLYWYRRVMGKEIKFLLHFVKESKQDESGMPNNRFLAERTGGTYSTLKVQPAELEDSGVYFCASSSTRRSTDTQYFGPGTRLTVL.

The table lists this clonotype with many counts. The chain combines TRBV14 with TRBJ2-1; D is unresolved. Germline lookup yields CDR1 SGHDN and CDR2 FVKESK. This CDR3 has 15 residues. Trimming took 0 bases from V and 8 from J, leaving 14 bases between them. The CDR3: CASSQDVIRAHEQFF. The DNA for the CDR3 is TGTGCCAGCAGCCAAGATGTGATTCGAGCCCATGAGCAGTTCTTC.

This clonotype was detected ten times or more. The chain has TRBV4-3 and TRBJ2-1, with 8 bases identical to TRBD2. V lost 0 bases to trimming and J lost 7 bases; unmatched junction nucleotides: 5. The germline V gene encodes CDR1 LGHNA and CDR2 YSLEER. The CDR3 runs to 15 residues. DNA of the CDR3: TGCGCCAGCAGCCAAGATAGCGGGATTTTGAATGAGCAGTTCTTC. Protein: CASSQDSGILNEQFF.

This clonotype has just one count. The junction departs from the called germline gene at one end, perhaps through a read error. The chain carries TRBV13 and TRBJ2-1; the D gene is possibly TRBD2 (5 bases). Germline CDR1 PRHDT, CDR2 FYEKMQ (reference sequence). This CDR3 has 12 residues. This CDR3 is CASKAQGWERFF. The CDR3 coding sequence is TGTGCCAGCAAGGCTCAAGGATGGGAGCGGTTCTTC.

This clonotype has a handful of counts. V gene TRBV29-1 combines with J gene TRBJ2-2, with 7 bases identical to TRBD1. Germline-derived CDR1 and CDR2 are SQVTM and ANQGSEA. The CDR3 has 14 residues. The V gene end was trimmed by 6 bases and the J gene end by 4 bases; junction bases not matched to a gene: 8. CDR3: CSVQLTGVTGELFF. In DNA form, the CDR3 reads TGCAGCGTCCAACTTACAGGGGTCACCGGGGAGCTGTTTTTT.

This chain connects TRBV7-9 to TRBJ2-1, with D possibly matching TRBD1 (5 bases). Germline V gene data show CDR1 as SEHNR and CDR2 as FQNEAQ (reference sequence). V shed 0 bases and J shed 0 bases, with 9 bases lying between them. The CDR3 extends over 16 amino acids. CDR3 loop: CASSLAGAGSYNEQFF. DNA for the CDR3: TGTGCCAGCAGCTTAGCAGGGGCCGGCTCCTACAATGAGCAGTTCTTC.

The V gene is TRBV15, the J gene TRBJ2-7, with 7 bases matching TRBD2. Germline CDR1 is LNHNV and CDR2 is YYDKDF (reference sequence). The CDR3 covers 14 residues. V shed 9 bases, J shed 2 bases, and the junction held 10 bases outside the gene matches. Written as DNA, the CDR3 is TGTGCCACTCAAAGAGACCGGGGGGCCTACGAGCAGTACTTC. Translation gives CATQRDRGAYEQYF.

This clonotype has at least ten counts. The CDR3 DNA reads TGTGCCAGCAGTTCCAACGGCGGCTCTAGTCCCTACGAGCAGTACTTC. Protein sequence: CASSSNGGSSPYEQYF. The rearrangement joins TRBV7-9 to TRBJ2-7, with no clear D. Germline-derived CDR1 and CDR2 are SEHNR and FQNEAQ (reference sequence). V shed 6 bases and J shed 2 bases, with 20 bases lying between them. This CDR3 comprises 16 residues.

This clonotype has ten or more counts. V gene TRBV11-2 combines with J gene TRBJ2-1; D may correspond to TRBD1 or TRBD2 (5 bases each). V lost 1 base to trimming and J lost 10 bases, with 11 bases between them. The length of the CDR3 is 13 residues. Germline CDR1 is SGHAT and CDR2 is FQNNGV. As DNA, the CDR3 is TGTGCCAGCAGCTTAGTGGTTGGGGACGAGCAGTTCTTC. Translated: CASSLVVGDEQFF.